This TCR beta chain was sequenced during a study of beta chain features in type 1 diabetes. Turning to the study itself: Examination spanned around 110,000,000 sorted cells from all samples. General observations from the study: Sequencing used cDNA, and cells with high TCR expression could therefore be over-represented. VDJ junctions sequenced from type 1 diabetes patients showed fewer insertions and more deletions. In all four CD4+ subsets, TCRB CDR3 length was significantly, moderately reduced in type 1 diabetes.

Every bit of the isolated RNA underwent reverse transcription, so sequencing read expressed TCRB transcripts. Naive, central memory and regulatory T cell samples produced a mean of approximately 4 million reads. Libraries were prepared by immunoSEQ multiplex PCR; TCRdb keeps only in-frame clonotypes and omits some of them. The sample shows around 600,000 clones, roughly 12% of them seen only once. There are 16 residues in the CDR3. Looked up from germline, CDR1 is SGHTA and CDR2 is FQGNSA. Deletions cut 1 base from V and 7 bases from J, with 17 bases between. This clone was counted only a few times. Its antigen remains unidentified.

The receptor comes from a man aged 30 to 39 with type 1 diabetes. Sequencing was carried out using naive CD4+ T cells from blood. The V gene is TRBV7-2, the J gene TRBJ1-5, with D perhaps TRBD1 (5 bases). The CDR3 DNA sequence: TGTGCCAGCAGCTTAGTAGGGGCCCCGGGGGGGCAGCCCCAGCATTTT. Translation: CASSLVGAPGGQPQHF.